The 24 T cell receptor beta chains below all came from one sample that was sequenced in a study of Ad26.COV2.S vaccination and SARS-CoV-2 variants. The repertoire was sequenced with immunoSEQ multiplex PCR; TCRdb's copy has only in-frame clones and lacks some. Of about half a million clones listed, 89% are singletons. Indicated treatment: some 20 received Ad26.COV2.S at low or high dose, single or two shots; about 5 received placebo; per-sample allocation not given. Material that was analyzed had been drawn on day 63 after the first vaccine or placebo injection. Source: peripheral blood, taken in a trial of Ad26.COV2.S vaccine versus placebo. The receptors were sampled from a person aged 18-65 years who received the Ad26.COV2.S COVID-19 vaccine or a placebo.

The chain employs TRBV27 and TRBJ2-7; the D is unclear. The CDR3 runs 14 residues. Germline assignment: CDR1 MNHEY and CDR2 SMNVEV (reference sequence). V was shortened by 2 bases and J by 0 bases, with 8 bases between the two germline ends. Here the CDR3 DNA reads TGTGCCAGCAGTTTAGGACGGACCTCCTACGAGCAGTACTTC. This codes for CASSLGRTSYEQYF.

The chain joins TRBV30 to TRBJ1-3; D unresolved. Germline V CDR1 and CDR2: GTSNPN, SVGIG (reference sequence). V shed 0 bases and J shed 0 bases, with 6 bases lying between them. This CDR3 spans 14 amino acids. The CDR3 bases are TGTGCCTGGAGTGTACAGTTCTCTGGAAACACCATATATTTT. This codes for CAWSVQFSGNTIYF.

The gene calls are TRBV19 and TRBJ2-3; the match to TRBD2 covers 8 bases. Germline trimming cut 0 bases from V and 1 base from J; bases unmatched to any gene: 0. CDR1 LNHDA and CDR2 SQIVND come from the germline V gene (reference sequence). This CDR3 has 15 amino acids. This chain's CDR3 is CASSIELAGTDTQYF. The CDR3 DNA reads TGTGCCAGTAGTATAGAACTAGCGGGCACAGATACGCAGTATTTT.

This clone was picked up one time. The CDR3 protein is CASSPGLELNEQYF. CDR3 in DNA: TGCGCCAGCAGCCCCGGACTAGAATTAAACGAGCAGTACTTC. The chain combines TRBV5-1 with TRBJ2-7, with 7 positions matching TRBD2. J gave up 5 bases and V 4 bases, and 9 bases lay outside the gene matches. Germline loops: CDR1 SGHRS, CDR2 YFSETQ. There are 14 residues in the CDR3.

The rearrangement uses TRBV30 and TRBJ1-6; TRBD1 matches 7 bases. The CDR3 has 13 residues. The V gene's germline CDR1 is GTSNPN and CDR2 SVGIG (reference sequence). V gave up 5 bases and J gave up 6 bases; unmatched junction bases: 4. The CDR3 here is CAWDRQGNSPLHF. In nucleotides, the CDR3 is TGTGCCTGGGACAGACAGGGTAATTCACCCCTCCACTTT.

This clone has more than one count but fewer than ten. This chain joins TRBV19 and TRBJ1-5, with D maybe TRBD1 (6 bases). Germline values: CDR1 LNHDA, CDR2 SQIVND (reference sequence). The CDR3 consists of 16 residues. Trimming cost V 3 bases and J 6 bases, with 18 bases left between them. CDR3 DNA sequence: TGTGCCAGTAGTATGACGACAGGCTGGGATCGTCAGCCCCAGCATTTT. Translation: CASSMTTGWDRQPQHF.

This chain connects TRBV5-1 to TRBJ2-7, with 10 positions matching TRBD1. Germline CDR1 reads SGHRS; CDR2 reads YFSETQ. This CDR3 spans 15 amino acids. V shed 0 bases, J shed 7 bases, and the junction held 7 bases outside the gene matches. Written as DNA, the CDR3 is TGCGCCAGCAGCTTGGTGGGACAGGGGATTACAGAGCAGTACTTC. Its protein is CASSLVGQGITEQYF.

The CDR3, as DNA: TGTGCCAGTTCGGGACAGATCGATCAGCCCCAGCATTTT. Translated: CASSGQIDQPQHF. This rearrangement joins TRBV12-3 or TRBV12-4 to TRBJ1-5; 7 bases match TRBD1. This CDR3 has 13 amino acids. V lost 9 bases, J lost 5 bases, and 7 bases stayed unmatched.

The chain couples TRBV6-1 to TRBJ2-3, with 7 bases aligning to TRBD2. The CDR3 spans 17 residues. CDR1 is MNHNS and CDR2 is SASEGT in the germline V gene. The J segment lost 3 bases and the V segment lost 3 bases, leaving 12 bases of the junction unmatched. CDR3 sequence: CASSERDGGEGTDTQYF. The CDR3 region has the DNA TGTGCCAGCAGTGAGAGGGACGGCGGGGAGGGGACAGATACGCAGTATTTT.

The V and J genes are TRBV6-5 and TRBJ2-1, with 11 bases identical to TRBD1. There are 15 residues in the CDR3. Germline CDR1 MNHEY, CDR2 SVGAGI. J lost 8 bases, V lost 7 bases, and 10 bases had no gene match. CDR3 bases: TGTGCCAGCACCCTACATGGACAGGGGGCATATGAGCAGTTCTTC. Its translation: CASTLHGQGAYEQFF.

The chain has TRBV29-1 and TRBJ2-7; 7 positions agree with TRBD1. In germline, CDR1 is SQVTM, CDR2 ANQGSEA. The length of the CDR3 is 15 residues. The ends lost 1 base at V and 6 bases at J; junction bases unmatched: 12. CDR3 in amino acids: CSVEAGTDPGGEQYF. The CDR3 nucleotides read TGCAGCGTTGAAGCGGGGACAGATCCCGGAGGCGAGCAGTACTTC.

The chain is built from TRBV4-1 and TRBJ1-2, with D maybe TRBD1 (6 bases). Trimming cost V 4 bases and J 8 bases, with 17 bases left between them. Germline-derived CDR1 and CDR2 are MGHRA and YSYEKL. The CDR3 has 14 residues. CDR3 bases: TGCGCCAGCAGCCTAAAGATCGCCGGGGGCGGCTACACCTTC. It specifies CASSLKIAGGGYTF.

V and J are TRBV7-2 and TRBJ1-6, with a weak D call TRBD1 (6 bases). This CDR3 has 13 amino acids. The V and J ends lost 7 bases and 8 bases respectively, with 12 bases between them. The V gene's germline CDR1 is SGHTA and CDR2 FQGNSA. As DNA, the CDR3 is TGTGCCAGCACAACAGGGCCATATTCACCCCTCCACTTT. This codes for CASTTGPYSPLHF.

The chain joins TRBV9 to TRBJ2-1; 9 positions match TRBD2. The germline gives CDR1 SGDLS, CDR2 YYNGEE. This CDR3 spans 16 amino acids. V lost 0 bases to trimming and J lost 8 bases; unmatched junction nucleotides: 9. CDR3 sequence: CASSVGRGGLAHEQFF. The CDR3 DNA sequence: TGTGCCAGCAGCGTAGGGCGGGGGGGACTAGCCCATGAGCAGTTCTTC.

V usage is TRBV27 and J usage is TRBJ2-7, with D maybe TRBD1 (6 bases). Trimming removed 5 bases from V and 3 bases from J, with 17 bases in between. The CDR3 length is 15 residues. The germline V gene encodes CDR1 MNHEY and CDR2 SMNVEV (reference sequence). CDR3 bases: TGTGCCAGCAGTATACAGGGATTCATAGGCTACGAGCAGTACTTC. Translation gives CASSIQGFIGYEQYF.

V usage is TRBV12-3 or TRBV12-4 and J usage is TRBJ1-3, with D unresolved. This CDR3 has 10 amino acids. V was shortened by 6 bases and J by 6 bases, with 3 bases between the two germline ends. The CDR3 is CASSINTIYF. The DNA of the CDR3 is TGTGCCAGCAGCATAAACACCATATATTTT.

The chain couples TRBV5-1 to TRBJ2-1; TRBD2 agrees at 9 bases. CDR1 is SGHRS, CDR2 YFSETQ, per germline. The length of the CDR3 is 16 residues. The V segment lost 2 bases and the J segment 6 bases; nucleotides outside the gene matches: 9. CDR3 residues: CASSLPGTSRVNEQFF. The CDR3 DNA reads as TGCGCCAGCAGCTTACCCGGGACTAGCAGGGTCAATGAGCAGTTCTTC.

The chain carries TRBV30 and TRBJ1-3; 7 bases line up with TRBD1. Per germline, CDR1 GTSNPN and CDR2 SVGIG (reference sequence). The J segment lost 8 bases and the V segment lost 1 base, leaving 17 bases of the junction unmatched. This CDR3 is 17 amino acids long. The CDR3 sequence is CAWSDVPQGLIRDTIYF. The CDR3 bases are TGTGCCTGGAGTGACGTTCCACAGGGGCTAATCCGGGACACCATATATTTT. Looking up the rest from reference TRBV30 and TRBJ1-3 gives the full variable domain: SQTIHQWPATLVQPVGSPLSLECTVEGTSNPNLYWYRQAAGRGLQLLFYSVGIGQISSEVPQNLSASRPQDRQFILSSKKLLLSDSGFYLCAWSDVPQGLIRDTIYFGEGSWLTVV.

The chain uses TRBV19 and TRBJ2-5; 12 bases fit TRBD1. The germline V gene encodes CDR1 LNHDA and CDR2 SQIVND (reference sequence). The V and J ends lost 2 bases and 6 bases, in that order; junction bases with no gene match: 7. This CDR3 spans 16 amino acids. CDR3 DNA sequence: TGTGCCAGTAGTATAAAAGGGACAGGGGGCAGTCAGACCCAGTACTTC. It specifies CASSIKGTGGSQTQYF.

CDR3 loop: CASSPGPRGEQYF. CDR3 sequence (DNA): TGTGCCAGCAGCCCGGGGCCCCGCGGCGAGCAGTACTTC. The chain employs TRBV7-2 and TRBJ2-7, with D perhaps being TRBD1 or TRBD2 (5 bases each). Trimming removed 5 bases from V and 6 bases from J, with 14 bases in between. This CDR3 is built from 13 residues. Per germline, CDR1 SGHTA and CDR2 FQGNSA.

The CDR3 region has the DNA TGTGCCAGCAGTGTAGAGGACAGCCGAGGGAAACTGTTTTTT. This sequence encodes CASSVEDSRGKLFF. This chain links TRBV2 with TRBJ1-4, with D maybe TRBD1 (6 bases). The CDR3 consists of 14 residues. V was trimmed by 4 bases and J by 11 bases, leaving 17 bases between them. The V gene's germline CDR1 is SNHLY and CDR2 FYNNEI. The full variable domain, its missing parts supplied by reference TRBV2 and TRBJ1-4, is EPEVTQTPSHQVTQMGQEVILRCVPISNHLYFYWYRQILGQKVEFLVSFYNNEISEKSEIFDDQFSVERPDGSNFTLKIRSTKLEDSAMYFCASSVEDSRGKLFFGSGTQLSVL.

The DNA of the CDR3 is TGTGCCAGCAGGCAACCTAGCCTCAATGAGCAGTTCTTC. Translating gives CASRQPSLNEQFF. This chain links TRBV9 with TRBJ2-1, with D possibly being TRBD2 (5 bases). Looked up from germline, CDR1 is SGDLS and CDR2 is YYNGEE. The V and J ends lost 5 bases and 6 bases respectively, with 12 bases between them. The CDR3 sequence is 13 residues long.

The chain employs TRBV20-1 and TRBJ1-6; D remains unclear. The CDR3 totals 10 residues. With 2 bases removed from V and 11 bases from J, the gap between germline ends came to 4 bases. Germline V CDR1 and CDR2: DFQATT, SNEGSKA (reference sequence). The CDR3 DNA is TGCAGTGCTAGATTTCCACCCCTCCACTTT. It specifies CSARFPPLHF.

The rearrangement uses TRBV5-1 and TRBJ1-2; 9 bases are a match to TRBD1. V was pared by 4 bases and J by 3 bases, with 10 bases of the junction left unmatched. Germline values: CDR1 SGHRS, CDR2 YFSETQ. The CDR3 sequence is 16 residues long. CDR3 residues: CASSPDPGQGHYGYTF. As DNA, the CDR3 is TGCGCCAGCAGCCCAGACCCGGGACAGGGCCACTATGGCTACACCTTC. Complete variable domain (other parts from reference TRBV5-1 and TRBJ1-2): KAGVTQTPRYLIKTRGQQVTLSCSPISGHRSVSWYQQTPGQGLQFLFEYFSETQRNKGNFPGRFSGRQFSNSRSEMNVSTLELGDSALYLCASSPDPGQGHYGYTFGSGTRLTVV.